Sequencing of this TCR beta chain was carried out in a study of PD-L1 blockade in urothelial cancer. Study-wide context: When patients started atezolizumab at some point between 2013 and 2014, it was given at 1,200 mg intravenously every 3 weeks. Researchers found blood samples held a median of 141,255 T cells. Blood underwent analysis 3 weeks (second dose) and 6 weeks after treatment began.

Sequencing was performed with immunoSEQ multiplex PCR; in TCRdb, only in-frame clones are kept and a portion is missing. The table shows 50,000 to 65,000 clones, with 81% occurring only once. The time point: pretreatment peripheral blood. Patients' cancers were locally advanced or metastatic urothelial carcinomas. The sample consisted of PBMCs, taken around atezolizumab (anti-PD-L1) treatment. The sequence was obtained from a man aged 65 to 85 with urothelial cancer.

The CDR3 bases are TGTGCCAGCAGTCTAAGCGGGAGTAGTTACGAGCAGTACTTC. Translated, it gives CASSLSGSSYEQYF. The gene calls are TRBV28 and TRBJ2-7; 8 nucleotides agree with TRBD2. The germline CDR1 and CDR2 sequences are MDHEN and SYDVKM. Trimming at V came to 5 bases and at J to 4 bases, leaving 7 bases not matched to a gene. CDR3 length: 14 amino acids. Combining the CDR3 with reference TRBV28 and TRBJ2-7 gives the whole variable domain DVKVTQSSRYLVKRTGEKVFLECVQDMDHENMFWYRQDPGLGLRLIYFSYDVKMKEKGDIPEGYSVSREKKERFSLILESASTNQTSMYLCASSLSGSSYEQYFGPGTRLTVT.